The clone carrying this T cell receptor beta chain was picked up many times. No antigen is known for it. This sample was taken from a study of identical twins. Study outcomes and limitations: Monozygotic twins shared more out-of-frame TCR alpha than recombination models predicted. Insertion counts were lower in abundant cord blood beta clonotypes, a trend that memory repertoires did not show.

CDR3 size: 15 residues. Trimming took 0 bases from V and 2 from J, leaving 10 bases between them. CDR1 is LGHDT, CDR2 YNNKEL, per germline (reference sequence). Using its own MiXCR run on the 5' RACE reads, TCRdb lists one record per CDR3 protein. The data contain a few hundred thousand distinct CDR3 sequences, roughly an eighth of them singletons. This same sample was also taken into another study, of yellow fever vaccine responses in identical twins. That paper states: Vaccine T cell responses of twins reportedly seemed partly convergent and partly personalized.

Source material: CD4+ T cells sorted from blood. The clonotype comes from a woman aged 18-29 years in good health. This chain joins TRBV3-1 and TRBJ2-5; no firm D call. DNA for the CDR3: TGTGCCAGCAGCCAAGATAGGCCACCACAAGAGACCCAGTACTTC. Translated, it gives CASSQDRPPQETQYF.